One and the same sample provided the 22 T cell receptor beta chains below, sequenced in a study of identical twins. TCRdb re-called the 5' RACE reads through MiXCR, storing one row per CDR3 protein. Here the sample spans about 720,000 distinct CDR3 sequences, 15% to 20% being singletons. These data are also associated with another study on T cells expressing NK-cell markers.

The sample consisted of PBMCs. Receptors originate from a woman between 18 and 29 years old in good health.

The gene calls are TRBV5-1 and TRBJ2-1, with 8 bases matching TRBD2. The ends lost 0 bases at V and 9 bases at J; junction bases unmatched: 11. Germline V gene data show CDR1 as SGHRS and CDR2 as YFSETQ. This CDR3 region has 16 residues. The CDR3 sequence: CASSLVVTSVKGEQFF. The CDR3 bases are TGCGCCAGCAGCTTGGTAGTGACTAGCGTTAAGGGTGAGCAGTTCTTC.

The rearrangement links TRBV7-9 to TRBJ2-1; 15 nucleotides align to TRBD2. Per germline, CDR1 SEHNR and CDR2 FQNEAQ (reference sequence). V was pared by 5 bases and J by 12 bases, with 5 bases of the junction left unmatched. This CDR3 region has 14 residues. Here the CDR3 DNA reads TGTGCCAGCAGCCGGACTAGCGGGAGGGAAAGGCAGTTCTTC. As protein: CASSRTSGRERQFF.

The chain links TRBV27 to TRBJ2-1; unclear D gene. Trimming took off 4 bases at V and 0 bases at J, with 13 bases between the two ends. The CDR3 contains 16 residues. CDR1 and CDR2 from the germline V gene are MNHEY and SMNVEV (reference sequence). The CDR3 sequence: CASSYGPEPSYNEQFF. The CDR3 DNA reads as TGTGCCAGCAGTTACGGTCCGGAGCCCTCCTACAATGAGCAGTTCTTC.

This clonotype appeared a few times. V usage is TRBV12-5 and J usage is TRBJ2-7; D unclear. CDR3 length: 15 amino acids. Germline CDR1 is LGHNT and CDR2 is FRNRAP. V lost 3 bases and J lost 1, with 13 bases in between. The CDR3 here is CASGFSDPLSYEQYF. DNA for the CDR3: TGTGCTAGTGGTTTCTCTGACCCTTTATCCTACGAGCAGTACTTC.

This clonotype was detected many times. V and J are TRBV12-3 or TRBV12-4 and TRBJ1-1; D remains ambiguous. The CDR3 covers 12 residues. The V end was cut by 3 bases, the J end by 4 bases, with 6 bases between. The CDR3 sequence: CASSFSRTEAFF. The CDR3 region has the DNA TGTGCCAGCAGTTTTAGTCGCACTGAAGCTTTCTTT.

This sequence joins TRBV19 and TRBJ1-1; unclear D gene. CDR1 LNHDA and CDR2 SQIVND come from the germline V gene (reference sequence). The CDR3 length is 15 residues. The V gene lost 3 bases and the J gene lost 4 bases, with 15 bases spanning the gap. The CDR3 loop is CASSIVVGDGTEAFF. CDR3 in DNA: TGTGCCAGTAGTATCGTCGTAGGAGACGGCACTGAAGCTTTCTTT.

A few counts support this clonotype. The rearrangement uses TRBV5-5 and TRBJ1-2; no clear D. Germline V gives CDR1 SGHKS, CDR2 YYEKEE (reference sequence). Trimming stripped 1 base from V and 0 bases from J, with 10 bases between. This CDR3 has 15 residues. CDR3 residues: CASSLKLPTNYGYTF. CDR3 nucleotide sequence: TGTGCCAGCAGCTTGAAACTTCCTACTAACTATGGCTACACCTTC.

With respect to this clonotype: The CDR3 end shows no conserved phenylalanine or tryptophan, and so a read error is likely. The CDR3 is CASSSPAGGRSEQFL. CDR3 in DNA: TGTGCCAGCAGCTCCCCAGCGGGGGGGCGGAGTGAGCAGTTCCTC. V and J are TRBV7-2 and TRBJ2-1, with TRBD2 identical over 10 bases. Germline V gene sequence: CDR1 SGHTA, CDR2 FQGNSA. There are 15 residues in the CDR3. J gave up 9 bases and V 4 bases, and 9 bases lay outside the gene matches.

This clonotype has just a few counts. The chain links TRBV3-1 to TRBJ2-7; D call uncertain. V shed 2 bases and J shed 7 bases, with 15 bases lying between them. CDR3 length: 14 amino acids. Germline V gives CDR1 LGHDT, CDR2 YNNKEL (reference sequence). Written as DNA, the CDR3 is TGTGCCAGCAGCCAATACAGAAGGGAAACTGAGCAGTACTTC. This encodes CASSQYRRETEQYF.

The rearrangement joins TRBV5-6 to TRBJ1-2; TRBD1 is a possible D gene (6 bases). The CDR3 has 12 residues. V gave up 0 bases and J gave up 6 bases, with 6 bases separating them. Germline V gene sequence: CDR1 SGHDT, CDR2 YYEEEE. The chain's CDR3 is CASSLGTDGYTF. The CDR3 bases are TGTGCCAGCAGCTTGGGGACAGATGGCTACACCTTC.

This sequence joins TRBV30 and TRBJ2-1; 10 bases agree with TRBD2. Germline values: CDR1 GTSNPN, CDR2 SVGIG (reference sequence). The ends lost 2 bases at V and 2 bases at J; junction bases unmatched: 12. This CDR3 has 18 residues. The DNA of the CDR3 is TGTGCCTGGAGTAAGGATCCTTACCTAGCGGGAGCCTACAATGAGCAGTTCTTC. It codes for CAWSKDPYLAGAYNEQFF. The full variable domain, rest sourced from reference TRBV30 and TRBJ2-1, is SQTIHQWPATLVQPVGSPLSLECTVEGTSNPNLYWYRQAAGRGLQLLFYSVGIGQISSEVPQNLSASRPQDRQFILSSKKLLLSDSGFYLCAWSKDPYLAGAYNEQFFGPGTRLTVL.

There are a few counts of this clonotype. V gene TRBV7-9 combines with J gene TRBJ2-7; possible D gene TRBD1, 6 bases. The germline V gene has CDR1 SEHNR and CDR2 FQNEAQ (reference sequence). This CDR3 spans 16 amino acids. Trimming pared 10 bases from V and 0 bases from J, leaving 22 bases between. The CDR3, as DNA: TGTGCCACCCTAAATACACAGGGCTTAAGCTCCTACGAGCAGTACTTC. Its protein is CATLNTQGLSSYEQYF.

The J gene is TRBJ1-2, the V gene TRBV5-1; 10 bases line up with TRBD1. Germline V gene data show CDR1 as SGHRS and CDR2 as YFSETQ. The CDR3 has 15 amino acids. V shed 3 bases and J 7 bases; nucleotides not matched to a gene: 9. CDR3 bases: TGCGCCAGCAGCTCGACGGGGACAGGGGCGGGTGGCTACACCTTC. It yields the protein CASSSTGTGAGGYTF.

The V gene is TRBV5-1, the J gene TRBJ2-3, with D maybe TRBD2 (5 bases). The V and J ends lost 2 bases and 5 bases respectively, with 12 bases between them. Germline V CDR1 and CDR2: SGHRS, YFSETQ. The CDR3 consists of 14 residues. In DNA form, the CDR3 reads TGCGCCAGCAGCTTAGCCGGGGAACGAGATACGCAGTATTTT. This translates into CASSLAGERDTQYF.

This clonotype was seen a handful of times. This chain links TRBV7-3 with TRBJ2-1, with TRBD1 identical over 9 bases. The V segment lost 5 bases and the J segment 3 bases; nucleotides outside the gene matches: 5. Germline CDR1 and CDR2: SGHTA and FQGTGA. The CDR3 runs to 15 residues. CDR3 coding DNA: TGTGCCAGCAGCCTCGACAGGGGGAACTACAATGAGCAGTTCTTC. Translated: CASSLDRGNYNEQFF.

This clonotype was counted many times. This rearrangement joins TRBV7-2 to TRBJ2-7, with D maybe TRBD1 (5 bases). CDR3 size: 15 residues. Germline CDR1 and CDR2: SGHTA and FQGNSA. Trimming stripped 1 base from V and 0 bases from J, with 10 bases between. Written as DNA, the CDR3 is TGTGCCAGCAGCTTAGAAGGCGGACACTCCTACGAGCAGTACTTC. Translating gives CASSLEGGHSYEQYF.

This clonotype appeared a few times. The chain joins TRBV5-1 to TRBJ1-3, with 11 bases lining up with TRBD1. This CDR3 has 15 amino acids. V lost 0 bases, J lost 7 bases, and 3 bases stayed unmatched. Germline V lookup: CDR1 SGHRS, CDR2 YFSETQ. CDR3 region: CASSLEGQGGNTIYF. The CDR3 DNA reads as TGCGCCAGCAGCTTGGAGGGACAGGGGGGGAACACCATATATTTT. The entire variable domain, with the rest obtained from reference TRBV5-1 and TRBJ1-3, is as follows: KAGVTQTPRYLIKTRGQQVTLSCSPISGHRSVSWYQQTPGQGLQFLFEYFSETQRNKGNFPGRFSGRQFSNSRSEMNVSTLELGDSALYLCASSLEGQGGNTIYFGEGSWLTVV.

A few counts support this clonotype. V usage is TRBV7-9 and J usage is TRBJ1-2, with D possibly TRBD1 on 6 matching bases. Germline CDR1 reads SEHNR; CDR2 reads FQNEAQ (reference sequence). Trimming shortened V by 5 bases and J by 4 bases, and 17 bases separated the two germline ends. This CDR3 is 15 amino acids long. The CDR3 is CASSPPGVQSYGYTF. The CDR3 region has the DNA TGTGCCAGCAGCCCTCCAGGGGTCCAATCCTATGGCTACACCTTC.

This clonotype was detected many times. This chain joins TRBV12-3 or TRBV12-4 and TRBJ1-1, with 12 bases lining up with TRBD1. This CDR3 has 16 amino acids. V gave up 5 bases and J gave up 5 bases; unmatched junction bases: 9. This CDR3 is CASSTYGTGGRTEAFF. The CDR3, as DNA: TGTGCCAGCAGTACATACGGGACAGGGGGCAGGACTGAAGCTTTCTTT.

The rearrangement joins TRBV5-1 to TRBJ2-3, with TRBD2 matching 7 bases. The CDR3 consists of 16 residues. CDR1 and CDR2 from the germline V gene are SGHRS and YFSETQ. V was pared by 0 bases and J by 2 bases, with 6 bases of the junction left unmatched. CDR3 protein: CASSLVPGGPTDTQYF. For the CDR3, the DNA is TGCGCCAGCAGCTTGGTACCGGGGGGACCCACAGATACGCAGTATTTT.

This clonotype has more than one count but fewer than ten. The genes are TRBV18 and TRBJ2-7; D possibly corresponds to TRBD2 (5 bases). With 2 bases removed from V and 0 bases from J, the gap between germline ends came to 5 bases. The germline CDR1 and CDR2 sequences are KGHSH and LQKENI. CDR3 length equals 13 residues. In DNA form, the CDR3 reads TGTGCCAGCTCACCAGACTACTCCTACGAGCAGTACTTC. This codes for CASSPDYSYEQYF. Full variable domain (remainder filled in from reference TRBV18 and TRBJ2-7): NAGVMQNPRHLVRRRGQEARLRCSPMKGHSHVYWYRQLPEEGLKFMVYLQKENIIDESGMPKERFSAEFPKEGPSILRIQQVVRGDSAAYFCASSPDYSYEQYFGPGTRLTVT.

The chain joins TRBV11-2 to TRBJ2-3; tentative D call: TRBD1 (6 bases). From germline, CDR1 is SGHAT and CDR2 FQNNGV. The length of the CDR3 is 13 residues. Deletions cut 5 bases from V and 5 bases from J, with 11 bases between. CDR3 nucleotide sequence: TGTGCCAGCAGCCAGGGGAAGCAAGATACGCAGTATTTT. Protein product: CASSQGKQDTQYF.